Each of the 24 T cell receptor beta chains below was sequenced from the same sample in a study of blood T cell repertoires in COVID-19. Generated by immunoSEQ multiplex PCR, the TCRdb table keeps only in-frame clones and is missing some. The profile shows around 170,000 clones, around 84% of them singletons. The source material was peripheral blood. The receptors derive from a man aged 60 to 75 with COVID-19, enrolled during active disease.

The chain couples TRBV6-6 to TRBJ2-5, with TRBD1 as a possible D gene (5 bases). This CDR3 is built from 13 residues. Looked up from germline, CDR1 is MNHNY and CDR2 is SVGAGI (reference sequence). V was clipped by 7 bases and J by 0 bases, with 9 bases between them. The CDR3 here is CASKRQNQETQYF. CDR3 bases: TGTGCCAGCAAACGACAGAACCAAGAGACCCAGTACTTC.

CDR3 coding DNA: TGTGCCATCAGTGAGTCAAGCGGACAGCAAAACTATGGCTACACCTTC. It codes for CAISESSGQQNYGYTF. The chain uses TRBV10-3 and TRBJ1-2; D is perhaps TRBD1 (6 bases). There are 16 residues in the CDR3. V dropped 0 bases and J dropped 2 bases, with 13 bases sitting between them. The V gene's germline CDR1 is ENHRY and CDR2 SYGVKD.

The genes are TRBV6-6 and TRBJ1-6; 9 positions match TRBD1. V dropped 6 bases and J dropped 2; count of bases not matched to a gene: 17. CDR3 size: 20 residues. Germline-derived CDR1 and CDR2 are MNHNY and SVGAGI (reference sequence). The CDR3 region is CASSYHRTGTGKPYNSPLHF. DNA of the CDR3: TGTGCCAGCAGCTACCATCGAACCGGGACAGGGAAACCCTATAATTCACCCCTCCACTTT.

The chain joins TRBV27 to TRBJ1-2; D unresolved. The CDR3 consists of 14 residues. Germline V gene data show CDR1 as MNHEY and CDR2 as SMNVEV (reference sequence). Trimming removed 10 bases from V and 7 bases from J, with 22 bases in between. The DNA for the CDR3 is TGTGCCACCGCGATGTCTAACTATAATCCTGGCTACACCTTC. It is translated as CATAMSNYNPGYTF.

Comment on this clone: In the same sample, other DNA sequences code for this CDR3. V is TRBV28 and J is TRBJ2-7; a possible D gene is TRBD1 (6 bases). The V end was cut by 6 bases, the J end by 5 bases, with 14 bases between. The CDR3 is 13 residues long. Looked up from germline, CDR1 is MDHEN and CDR2 is SYDVKM. The CDR3 protein is CASRRTGSDEQYF. CDR3 in DNA: TGTGCCAGCAGACGAACAGGGAGCGACGAGCAGTACTTC.

This chain joins TRBV3-1 (or the pseudogene TRBV3-2) and TRBJ1-6; weak D call: TRBD1 (5 bases). CDR3 length: 14 residues. V was shortened by 0 bases and J by 9 bases, with 9 bases between the two germline ends. Germline-derived CDR1 and CDR2 are LGHDT and YNNKEL (reference sequence). CDR3 nucleotides: TGTGCCAGCAGCCAAGACGGCGGGGGTTCACCCCTCCACTTT. It codes for CASSQDGGGSPLHF.

The table lists this clone with a count of one. The chain combines TRBV9 with TRBJ1-6, with a possible D match to TRBD1 (6 bases). Germline lookup yields CDR1 SGDLS and CDR2 YYNGEE. This CDR3 has 14 amino acids. V shed 0 bases and J shed 7 bases, with 8 bases lying between them. CDR3 amino acids: CASSVGTGNSPLHF. As DNA, the CDR3 is TGTGCCAGCAGCGTAGGTACAGGGAATTCACCCCTCCACTTT.

The chain couples TRBV7-8 to TRBJ2-1, with 15 bases aligning to TRBD2. The V segment lost 6 bases and the J segment 2 bases; nucleotides outside the gene matches: 8. Per germline, CDR1 SGHVS and CDR2 FQNEAQ. CDR3 length: 18 amino acids. CDR3 DNA: TGTGCCAGCAGTCGCTTTGGGACTAGCGGGAGGACCTACAATGAGCAGTTCTTC. It is translated as CASSRFGTSGRTYNEQFF.

The chain has TRBV28 and TRBJ1-1; D is unclear. The germline V gene has CDR1 MDHEN and CDR2 SYDVKM. V dropped 4 bases and J dropped 5 bases, with 8 bases sitting between them. The CDR3 has 12 amino acids. CDR3 residues: CASSSRLTEAFF. The CDR3 nucleotides read TGTGCCAGCAGTTCCAGGTTAACTGAAGCTTTCTTT.

The chain uses TRBV7-8 and TRBJ1-5, with D possibly TRBD1 on 6 matching bases. V was shortened by 2 bases and J by 6 bases, with 17 bases between the two germline ends. This CDR3 contains 16 residues. CDR1 and CDR2 from the germline V gene are SGHVS and FQNEAQ. CDR3 residues: CASSLISQGRTQPQHF. As DNA, the CDR3 is TGTGCCAGCAGCTTAATTTCACAGGGAAGGACTCAGCCCCAGCATTTT.

The rearrangement links TRBV5-6 to TRBJ2-1; 9 bases are a match to TRBD2. The CDR3 contains 19 residues. CDR1 and CDR2 from the germline V gene are SGHDT and YYEEEE. J was trimmed by 0 bases and V by 3 bases; bases with no gene match: 13. CDR3 region: CASSSAGSGSVSSYNEQFF. CDR3 DNA sequence: TGTGCCAGCAGCTCGGCGGGTAGCGGGAGCGTCAGCTCCTACAATGAGCAGTTCTTC. The entire variable domain, with the rest obtained from reference TRBV5-6 and TRBJ2-1, is as follows: DAGVTQSPTHLIKTRGQQVTLRCSPKSGHDTVSWYQQALGQGPQFIFQYYEEEERQRGNFPDRFSGHQFPNYSSELNVNALLLGDSALYLCASSSAGSGSVSSYNEQFFGPGTRLTVL.

This chain's CDR3 is CASSGPGLLYNEQFF. The CDR3 coding sequence is TGTGCCAGCAGCGGCCCGGGACTACTCTACAATGAGCAGTTCTTC. The gene calls are TRBV9 and TRBJ2-1, with 7 bases aligning to TRBD2. The V gene end was trimmed by 3 bases and the J gene end by 3 bases; junction bases not matched to a gene: 6. CDR3 size: 15 residues. Germline CDR1 SGDLS, CDR2 YYNGEE.

This clone was counted a single time. This chain uses TRBV6-5 with TRBJ2-1, with 11 positions matching TRBD2. The CDR3 loop spans 15 amino acids. Germline V gene sequence: CDR1 MNHEY, CDR2 SVGAGI. J was trimmed by 5 bases and V by 6 bases; bases with no gene match: 6. CDR3 sequence (DNA): TGTGCCAGCAGCCGCGCGGGACTAGCGGACAATGAGCAGTTCTTC. Encoded protein: CASSRAGLADNEQFF.

V gene TRBV7-9 combines with J gene TRBJ1-4; maybe TRBD1 (6 bases). The germline V gene encodes CDR1 SEHNR and CDR2 FQNEAQ (reference sequence). The CDR3 consists of 15 residues. The ends were cut back, 3 bases at V and 8 bases at J, with 16 bases in the middle. DNA for the CDR3: TGTGCCAGCAGCTTTCGTACAGGGAAGGAAGAAAAACTGTTTTTT. Protein sequence: CASSFRTGKEEKLFF. Drawing the rest from reference TRBV7-9 and TRBJ1-4, the complete variable domain is DTGVSQNPRHKITKRGQNVTFRCDPISEHNRLYWYRQTLGQGPEFLTYFQNEAQLEKSRLLSDRFSAERPKGSFSTLEIQRTEQGDSAMYLCASSFRTGKEEKLFFGSGTQLSVL.

Comment on this clone: The junction departs from the called germline gene at one end, perhaps through a read error. This chain joins TRBV7-7 and TRBJ2-3; possible D gene TRBD2, 5 bases. Per germline, CDR1 SSHAT and CDR2 FNYEAQ (reference sequence). The CDR3 runs to 15 residues. CDR3 DNA: TGTGCTAGCAGCCTACTAGGAGTCGGGACAGATACGCAGTATTTT. It codes for CASSLLGVGTDTQYF.

V and J are TRBV19 and TRBJ1-2, with TRBD1 matching 12 bases. Trimming took 5 bases from V and 7 from J; bases not matched to a gene: 14. The CDR3 consists of 17 residues. The germline CDR1 and CDR2 sequences are LNHDA and SQIVND (reference sequence). CDR3 in amino acids: CASSARSGQGALSGYTF. The CDR3 DNA is TGTGCCAGTAGTGCCCGGTCGGGACAGGGGGCCTTGAGTGGCTACACCTTC. Using reference TRBV19 and TRBJ1-2 for the parts outside the CDR3, the full variable domain is DGGITQSPKYLFRKEGQNVTLSCEQNLNHDAMYWYRQDPGQGLRLIYYSQIVNDFQKGDIAEGYSVSREKKESFPLTVTSAQKNPTAFYLCASSARSGQGALSGYTFGSGTRLTVV.

The chain's CDR3 is CASSTTPSAGELFF. In DNA, the CDR3 is TGTGCCAGTAGTACGACTCCGTCCGCCGGGGAGCTGTTTTTT. The chain combines TRBV19 with TRBJ2-2; D remains ambiguous. The CDR3 totals 14 residues. Germline CDR1 is LNHDA and CDR2 is SQIVND (reference sequence). The V gene lost 4 bases and the J gene lost 6 bases, with 12 bases spanning the gap.

This chain connects TRBV6-6 to TRBJ1-5, with a possible D match to TRBD1 (6 bases). Trimming removed 6 bases at V and 4 bases at J, with 16 bases between. This CDR3 spans 15 amino acids. Germline V gene lookup returns CDR1 MNHNY and CDR2 SVGAGI (reference sequence). Written as DNA, the CDR3 is TGTGCCAGCAGAGATCAGACAGGCGGAAATCAGCCCCAGCATTTT. Translating it yields CASRDQTGGNQPQHF.

The rearrangement uses TRBV28 and TRBJ2-7; D unclear. V was cut by 5 bases and J by 2 bases, with 7 bases left in between. CDR3 length equals 12 residues. Germline V CDR1 and CDR2: MDHEN, SYDVKM. The CDR3 loop reads CASSASTYEQYF. The CDR3 region has the DNA TGTGCCAGCAGTGCCTCTACCTACGAGCAGTACTTC.

V is TRBV18 and J is TRBJ1-5; D might be TRBD1 (5 bases). The CDR3 is 17 residues long. The V gene lost 4 bases and the J gene lost 5 bases, with 21 bases spanning the gap. Germline assignment: CDR1 KGHSH and CDR2 LQKENI. CDR3 DNA: TGTGCCAGCTCACAAGCGACAGAGATCCAACCCTATCAGCCCCAGCATTTT. Encoded protein: CASSQATEIQPYQPQHF.

The chain recombines TRBV14 with TRBJ2-5, with a weak D call TRBD1 (6 bases). Trimming took off 4 bases at V and 5 bases at J, with 11 bases between the two ends. Looked up from germline, CDR1 is SGHDN and CDR2 is FVKESK. The CDR3 totals 13 residues. CDR3 loop: CASSRGGRETQYF. The DNA of the CDR3 is TGTGCCAGCAGCCGAGGGGGACGGGAGACCCAGTACTTC.

This chain uses TRBV6-2 or TRBV6-3 with TRBJ2-5, with TRBD1 identical over 7 bases. This CDR3 has 13 amino acids. V shed 6 bases and J 7 bases; nucleotides not matched to a gene: 8. The germline V gene has CDR1 MNHEY and CDR2 SVGEGT. For the CDR3, the DNA is TGTGCCAGCAGCTTCACAGGGGTGGGGACCCAGTACTTC. It yields the protein CASSFTGVGTQYF.

The rearrangement joins TRBV27 to TRBJ1-4, with TRBD1 matching over 10 bases. This CDR3 is built from 16 residues. Germline lookup yields CDR1 MNHEY and CDR2 SMNVEV (reference sequence). V trimming: 5 bases; J trimming: 8 bases; junction bases outside the gene matches: 11. This chain's CDR3 is CASSPPGQGWKEKLFF. Here the CDR3 DNA reads TGTGCCAGCAGTCCCCCGGGACAGGGGTGGAAGGAAAAACTGTTTTTT. The variable domain in full, completed from reference TRBV27 and TRBJ1-4, reads EAQVTQNPRYLITVTGKKLTVTCSQNMNHEYMSWYRQDPGLGLRQIYYSMNVEVTDKGDVPEGYKVSRKEKRNFPLILESPSPNQTSLYFCASSPPGQGWKEKLFFGSGTQLSVL.

This clone was counted a few times. The chain carries TRBV6-5 and TRBJ2-7, with D possibly being TRBD1 (6 bases). The V gene lost 2 bases and the J gene lost 6 bases, with 14 bases spanning the gap. Per germline, CDR1 MNHEY and CDR2 SVGAGI. The CDR3 length is 14 residues. The CDR3 DNA reads TGTGCCAGCAGTTACGGCAGGGGCGGTTCCGAGCAGTACTTC. Translation: CASSYGRGGSEQYF.